This T cell receptor (beta chain) was captured by sequencing in a study of T cells in Graves' hyperthyroidism and ophthalmopathy. The J segment lost 8 bases and the V segment lost 3 bases, leaving 17 bases of the junction unmatched. The germline V gene encodes CDR1 SGDLS and CDR2 YYNGEE. The CDR3 contains 17 residues. The CDR3 regions of TCR beta were amplified from RNA transcripts. The primer set for the first-round RT-PCR of the TCR CDR3 was HTBI. TCRdb reprocessed the multiplex PCR reads with MiXCR, giving one entry per CDR3 protein. The sample holds roughly 380,000 distinct CDR3 sequences, around an eighth seen once.

The sample comprised blood. The rearrangement links TRBV9 to TRBJ2-3; 8 bases agree with TRBD2. This TCR came from a man aged 25 to 40 with Graves' hyperthyroidism that later progressed to Graves' ophthalmopathy. The chain's CDR3 is CASSERGRGAGQGTQYF. The DNA for the CDR3 is TGTGCCAGCAGCGAGAGAGGGCGGGGGGCCGGGCAAGGTACGCAGTATTTT.